This T cell receptor (beta chain) was identified during a study of T cells after yellow fever vaccination. The study, taken as a whole, reports: Clonotypes shared by both compartments, CD4 and CD8, made up a small share. It was the secondary response that reached its peak faster, day 5 versus 15, but it was weaker.

TCRdb called the 5' RACE reads again in MiXCR, with one record for every CDR3 protein. In the table there are just under 600,000 distinct CDR3 sequences, 13% of which are singletons. V was cut by 6 bases and J by 5 bases, with 23 bases left in between. Germline V gene data show CDR1 as SQVTM and CDR2 as ANQGSEA. The CDR3 has 15 amino acids. Turning to this clonotype: Its antigen is unknown.

This clonotype originated in a man aged 25-45 years who received the YFV17D yellow fever vaccine. The source material was PBMCs, sampled on the day of the yellow fever booster vaccination. The chain couples TRBV29-1 to TRBJ2-7; no clear D. The CDR3 DNA sequence: TGCAGCGTCGTCGGCCCGGATCGGGCCATGGACGAGCAGTACTTC. Translated, it gives CSVVGPDRAMDEQYF.